This T cell receptor beta chain was identified in a study of blood T cell repertoires in COVID-19. Study-level background: Samples taken during acute and convalescent COVID-19 were collected in the United States, Italy and Spain. From T cells, B-cell-depleted T cells, or PBMCs came the material, which was cDNA or gDNA.

Authors' analysis steps: Reference gene primer amplification gave estimated nucleated cell counts. Method: immunoSEQ multiplex PCR; TCRdb's copy keeps in-frame clones and lacks some. That table furnishes V, J and clone size, whereas the DNA furnished D and trimming. The sample includes 100,000 to 150,000 clones, approximately 89% of them seen just once. Trimming took 6 bases from V and 3 from J; bases not matched to a gene: 8. The CDR3 extends over 15 amino acids. Germline loops: CDR1 LNHDA, CDR2 SQIVND (reference sequence). Sequencing was done on a sample of peripheral blood. The genes are TRBV19 and TRBJ2-3, with TRBD2 matching over 8 bases. This TCR was recovered from a woman aged 55-70 years with acute or convalescent COVID-19. The chain's CDR3 is CASSKAGGRTDTQYF. The CDR3 region has the DNA TGTGCCAGTAGCAAGGCGGGGGGAAGAACAGATACGCAGTATTTT.